One and the same sample provided the 15 T cell receptor beta chains below, sequenced in a study of T-cell memory formation after mild COVID-19. TCRdb ran MiXCR on the 5' RACE reads and lists one entry per CDR3 protein. The sample consists of about 130,000 distinct CDR3 sequences, around 25% of them appearing once. Sequences were obtained from PBMCs or a T cell subset sorted from them (not recorded which). The origin of the receptors is an adult woman who had mild COVID-19 (a few samples of this study predate the infection). Cell type and time point are not known.

This sequence joins TRBV2 and TRBJ2-2; no clear D gene. The V gene lost 3 bases and the J gene lost 3 bases, with 5 bases spanning the gap. The germline V gene has CDR1 SNHLY and CDR2 FYNNEI. The CDR3 is 13 residues long. The CDR3 DNA follows: TGTGCCAGCAGTGAGATGGACACCGGGGAGCTGTTTTTT. It translates to CASSEMDTGELFF.

The chain joins TRBV19 to TRBJ2-7, with unresolved D. Germline CDR1 LNHDA, CDR2 SQIVND (reference sequence). The ends were cut back, 1 base at V and 4 bases at J, with 8 bases in the middle. The CDR3 has 13 amino acids. The CDR3 DNA is TGTGCCAGTAGTATAGGGTGGGAATACGAGCAGTACTTC. Translating it yields CASSIGWEYEQYF.

This clonotype appeared a few times. The gene calls are TRBV19 and TRBJ2-7; D perhaps matches TRBD1 (5 bases). Germline CDR1 LNHDA, CDR2 SQIVND (reference sequence). The V gene lost 4 bases and the J gene lost 5 bases, with 15 bases spanning the gap. This CDR3 contains 14 residues. The CDR3 sequence: CASSRQPSLNEQYF. The CDR3 DNA is TGTGCCAGTAGTAGACAGCCTTCTCTAAACGAGCAGTACTTC.

This clonotype has just a few counts. J is TRBJ1-1 and V is TRBV27; D gene ambiguous. Germline-derived CDR1 and CDR2 are MNHEY and SMNVEV (reference sequence). CDR3 length equals 12 residues. The V and J ends lost 6 bases and 1 base respectively, with 6 bases between them. The DNA of the CDR3 is TGTGCCAGCAGAGCCCAGAACACTGAAGCTTTCTTT. It specifies CASRAQNTEAFF.

The chain has TRBV27 and TRBJ1-2; D not certain. This CDR3 is built from 13 residues. Germline CDR1 MNHEY, CDR2 SMNVEV (reference sequence). Trimming took 8 bases from V and 4 from J, leaving 14 bases between them. CDR3 protein: CASGRGPAYGYTF. In nucleotides, the CDR3 is TGTGCCAGCGGACGAGGGCCGGCCTATGGCTACACCTTC.

This clonotype was seen a handful of times. The rearrangement links TRBV6-5 to TRBJ1-1, with TRBD1 as a possible D gene (6 bases). The CDR3 is 15 amino acids. Germline V gives CDR1 MNHEY, CDR2 SVGAGI. V gave up 2 bases and J gave up 2 bases, with 12 bases separating them. The CDR3 here is CASSYTRTANTEAFF. CDR3 in DNA: TGTGCCAGCAGTTACACCCGGACAGCAAACACTGAAGCTTTCTTT.

The chain joins TRBV9 to TRBJ2-2, with a weak D call TRBD2 (7 bases). The CDR3 runs 17 residues. Germline lookup yields CDR1 SGDLS and CDR2 YYNGEE. The ends were cut back, 2 bases at V and 2 bases at J, with 16 bases in the middle. The CDR3 nucleotides read TGTGCCAGCAGCGTTGGCGGGGGCGGACCCAACACCGGGGAGCTGTTTTTT. Protein product: CASSVGGGGPNTGELFF. The full variable domain, rest sourced from reference TRBV9 and TRBJ2-2, is DSGVTQTPKHLITATGQRVTLRCSPRSGDLSVYWYQQSLDQGLQFLIQYYNGEERAKGNILERFSAQQFPDLHSELNLSSLELGDSALYFCASSVGGGGPNTGELFFGEGSRLTVL.

The chain recombines TRBV7-3 with TRBJ2-3; D may be TRBD1 or TRBD2 (5 bases each). CDR1 SGHTA and CDR2 FQGTGA come from the germline V gene. This CDR3 is built from 14 residues. Trimming cost V 5 bases and J 6 bases, with 15 bases left between them. CDR3 bases: TGTGCCAGCAGCCCCTTCCCCGGGGCCGATACGCAGTATTTT. This gives the protein CASSPFPGADTQYF.

The V gene is TRBV29-1, the J gene TRBJ2-7, with unresolved D. Germline V gene lookup returns CDR1 SQVTM and CDR2 ANQGSEA. The CDR3 contains 12 residues. Trimming removed 3 bases from V and 3 bases from J, with 9 bases in between. The CDR3 coding sequence is TGCAGCGTTGAGGGTGGCGACTACGAGCAGTACTTC. As protein: CSVEGGDYEQYF.

The rearrangement links TRBV20-1 to TRBJ2-7, with D possibly being TRBD1 (6 bases). The CDR3 has 11 amino acids. CDR1 and CDR2 from the germline V gene are DFQATT and SNEGSKA (reference sequence). Trimming shortened V by 6 bases and J by 5 bases, and 11 bases separated the two germline ends. CDR3 coding DNA: TGCAGTGCGACTAACAGGGACGAGCAGTACTTC. The encoded protein is CSATNRDEQYF.

In nucleotides, the CDR3 is TGCAGCGTCCCAGAAGACAGGCTCGGGGGCTATGGCTACACCTTC. As protein: CSVPEDRLGGYGYTF. This sequence joins TRBV29-1 and TRBJ1-2, with D maybe TRBD1 (6 bases). The CDR3 spans 15 residues. Trimming stripped 6 bases from V and 4 bases from J, with 21 bases between. Germline CDR1 and CDR2: SQVTM and ANQGSEA.

The V call is TRBV25-1, the J call TRBJ1-5, with D possibly matching TRBD1 (6 bases). Trimming shortened V by 2 bases and J by 7 bases, and 12 bases separated the two germline ends. The CDR3 runs 14 residues. CDR1 and CDR2 (germline): MGHDK, SYGVNS. The CDR3 protein is CASSEMTGDQPQHF. The CDR3 DNA reads as TGTGCCAGCAGTGAAATGACAGGTGACCAGCCCCAGCATTTT.

This clonotype was observed at least ten times. The V gene is TRBV12-3 or TRBV12-4, the J gene TRBJ2-1; D uncertain. This CDR3 is 14 amino acids long. V lost 6 bases to trimming and J lost 8 bases, with 17 bases between them. CDR3 residues: CASSPSSGVHEQFF. The CDR3 DNA reads TGTGCCAGCAGCCCCTCGTCTGGCGTACATGAGCAGTTCTTC.

This clonotype was detected only a few times. The chain links TRBV11-2 to TRBJ2-2; possibly TRBD1 for D (5 bases). Per the germline V gene, CDR1 is SGHAT and CDR2 is FQNNGV. The CDR3 is made up of 14 amino acids. The V and J ends lost 3 bases and 3 bases respectively, with 8 bases between them. The CDR3: CASSFDSYTGELFF. The CDR3 DNA follows: TGTGCCAGCAGCTTTGACAGCTACACCGGGGAGCTGTTTTTT.

This clonotype was seen once. The rearrangement links TRBV19 to TRBJ2-7; tentatively, D is TRBD2 (5 bases). The CDR3 extends over 13 amino acids. Per the germline V gene, CDR1 is LNHDA and CDR2 is SQIVND (reference sequence). V lost 3 bases and J lost 2, with 8 bases in between. CDR3 loop: CASSMRVAYEQYF. The CDR3 coding sequence is TGTGCCAGTAGTATGCGGGTTGCCTACGAGCAGTACTTC.